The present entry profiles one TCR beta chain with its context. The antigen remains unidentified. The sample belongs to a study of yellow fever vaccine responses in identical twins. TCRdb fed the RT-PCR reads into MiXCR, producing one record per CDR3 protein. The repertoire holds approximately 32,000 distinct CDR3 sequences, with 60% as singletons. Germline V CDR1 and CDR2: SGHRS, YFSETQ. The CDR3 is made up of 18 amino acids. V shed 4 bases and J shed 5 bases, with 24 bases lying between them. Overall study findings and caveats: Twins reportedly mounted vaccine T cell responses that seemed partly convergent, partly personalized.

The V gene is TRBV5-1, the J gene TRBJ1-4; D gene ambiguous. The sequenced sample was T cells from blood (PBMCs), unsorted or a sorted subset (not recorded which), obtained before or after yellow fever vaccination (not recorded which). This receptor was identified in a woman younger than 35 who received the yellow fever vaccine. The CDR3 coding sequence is TGCGCCAGCAGCCCGAAGGCGGCGGCGCGATGGGGAAATGAAAAACTGTTTTTT. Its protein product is CASSPKAAARWGNEKLFF. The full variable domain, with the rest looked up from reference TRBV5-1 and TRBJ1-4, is KAGVTQTPRYLIKTRGQQVTLSCSPISGHRSVSWYQQTPGQGLQFLFEYFSETQRNKGNFPGRFSGRQFSNSRSEMNVSTLELGDSALYLCASSPKAAARWGNEKLFFGSGTQLSVL.